One sample yielded the 17 T cell receptor beta chains listed below, sequenced in a study of OX40 agonist ivuxolimab in advanced cancers. Sequenced by immunoSEQ multiplex PCR; TCRdb stores in-frame clones only, minus some. The repertoire holds 71,000 or so clones, with 85% to 90% as singletons. The specimen comprised CD4+ or CD8+ T cells sorted from blood, sampled in a trial of the OX40 agonist ivuxolimab. The source is an adult with an advanced solid tumor such as melanoma, head and neck, liver or kidney cancer.

This chain links TRBV2 with TRBJ2-5; D tentatively reads TRBD1 or TRBD2 (6 bases each). Germline CDR1 SNHLY, CDR2 FYNNEI. The CDR3 has 13 residues. The V and J ends lost 6 bases and 4 bases respectively, with 12 bases between them. CDR3 nucleotides: TGTGCCAGCAGCAGACAGGAGGGAGAGACCCAGTACTTC. Translation: CASSRQEGETQYF.

The V call is TRBV19, the J call TRBJ1-2; 7 nucleotides agree with TRBD1. The V segment lost 5 bases and the J segment 5 bases; nucleotides outside the gene matches: 14. Germline CDR1 is LNHDA and CDR2 is SQIVND (reference sequence). The CDR3 covers 16 residues. CDR3: CASSPETGRFRYGYTF. CDR3 nucleotides: TGTGCCAGTAGTCCTGAGACAGGGCGGTTTCGATATGGCTACACCTTC.

This chain joins TRBV5-4 and TRBJ1-2; no firm D call. V lost 5 bases to trimming and J lost 4 bases, with 15 bases between them. The CDR3 loop spans 14 amino acids. CDR1 is SGHNT and CDR2 is YYREEE in the germline V gene (reference sequence). The CDR3 DNA reads TGTGCCAGCAGTCGGGGAGCAGACGTCTATGGCTACACCTTC. Its protein product is CASSRGADVYGYTF.

CDR3 residues: CASRYPGSPLHF. For the CDR3, the DNA is TGTGCCAGCAGATATCCAGGCTCACCCCTCCACTTT. The chain carries TRBV6-5 and TRBJ1-6; D remains unclear. The length of the CDR3 is 12 residues. Per germline, CDR1 MNHEY and CDR2 SVGAGI. V dropped 6 bases and J dropped 10 bases, with 10 bases sitting between them.

The chain has TRBV18 and TRBJ2-3, with 7 bases matching TRBD1. Looked up from germline, CDR1 is KGHSH and CDR2 is LQKENI. The CDR3 totals 15 residues. Unmatched junction bases numbered 7, after V lost 4 bases and J lost 3 bases. DNA of the CDR3: TGTGCCAGCTCACGCGACAGGGTCTCAACAGATACGCAGTATTTT. This codes for CASSRDRVSTDTQYF.

This clone has just one count. The chain employs TRBV5-1 and TRBJ1-1; tentative D call: TRBD1 (5 bases). V was clipped by 4 bases and J by 1 base, with 14 bases between them. CDR1 is SGHRS, CDR2 YFSETQ, per germline. This CDR3 region has 15 residues. The chain's CDR3 is CASSRLGTENTEAFF. The CDR3 DNA reads TGCGCCAGCAGCCGACTTGGGACGGAGAACACTGAAGCTTTCTTT.

The chain employs TRBV19 and TRBJ2-1; TRBD1 might be the D (5 bases). Deletions cut 3 bases from V and 10 bases from J, with 22 bases between. The CDR3 has 16 amino acids. CDR1 is LNHDA and CDR2 is SQIVND in the germline V gene (reference sequence). This CDR3 is CASSISTPPAAGEQFF. DNA for the CDR3: TGTGCCAGTAGTATTTCAACACCCCCGGCAGCAGGGGAGCAGTTCTTC.

The chain carries TRBV18 and TRBJ1-2; D gene unclear. CDR1 and CDR2 (germline): KGHSH, LQKENI. V dropped 2 bases and J dropped 3 bases, with 7 bases sitting between them. The CDR3 runs to 13 residues. CDR3 residues: CASSPSTDYGYTF. As DNA, the CDR3 is TGTGCCAGCTCACCAAGTACCGACTATGGCTACACCTTC. Using reference TRBV18 and TRBJ1-2 for the parts outside the CDR3, the full variable domain is NAGVMQNPRHLVRRRGQEARLRCSPMKGHSHVYWYRQLPEEGLKFMVYLQKENIIDESGMPKERFSAEFPKEGPSILRIQQVVRGDSAAYFCASSPSTDYGYTFGSGTRLTVV.

The V gene is TRBV5-1, the J gene TRBJ2-7; D gene ambiguous. V dropped 0 bases and J dropped 1 base, with 11 bases sitting between them. The germline V gene encodes CDR1 SGHRS and CDR2 YFSETQ. This CDR3 region has 15 residues. CDR3 sequence: CASSLADGTSYEQYF. The CDR3 DNA follows: TGCGCCAGCAGCTTGGCCGACGGAACGTCCTACGAGCAGTACTTC.

The chain joins TRBV2 to TRBJ2-1; 8 nucleotides align to TRBD2. The J segment lost 7 bases and the V segment lost 6 bases, leaving 8 bases of the junction unmatched. Looked up from germline, CDR1 is SNHLY and CDR2 is FYNNEI. The CDR3 runs to 14 residues. CDR3 residues: CASRQAGVRNEQFF. In DNA, the CDR3 is TGTGCCAGCAGACAAGCGGGAGTGAGGAATGAGCAGTTCTTC.

This chain joins TRBV7-3 and TRBJ2-5; D unclear. Germline assignment: CDR1 SGHTA and CDR2 FQGTGA. V dropped 5 bases and J dropped 2 bases, with 9 bases sitting between them. CDR3 size: 13 residues. The CDR3: CASSPYEQETQYF. As DNA, the CDR3 is TGTGCCAGCAGCCCTTACGAGCAAGAGACCCAGTACTTC.

The rearrangement joins TRBV7-2 to TRBJ2-7; tentative D call: TRBD2 (6 bases). Germline CDR1 SGHTA, CDR2 FQGNSA. The V end lost 1 base, the J end lost 0 bases, and 13 bases lay between the germline ends. The CDR3 is 16 residues long. This chain's CDR3 is CASSLVASAYSYEQYF. DNA for the CDR3: TGTGCCAGCAGCTTAGTGGCTAGCGCGTACTCCTACGAGCAGTACTTC.

The rearrangement links TRBV5-6 to TRBJ1-2; 8 bases are shared with TRBD1. After removal of 5 bases from V and 5 bases from J, the junction contained 11 bases not matched to a gene. Germline assignment: CDR1 SGHDT and CDR2 YYEEEE. The CDR3 contains 15 residues. Here the CDR3 reads CASRTRTGSLYGYTF. The CDR3, as DNA: TGTGCCAGCAGGACGAGGACAGGGTCCCTTTATGGCTACACCTTC.

J is TRBJ1-5 and V is TRBV28; D uncertain. Deletions cut 7 bases from V and 0 bases from J, with 13 bases between. CDR1 is MDHEN, CDR2 SYDVKM, per germline. The CDR3 extends over 15 amino acids. The CDR3 DNA reads as TGTGCCAGCACGTCAGCAGAGGCTAGCAATCAGCCCCAGCATTTT. Translating gives CASTSAEASNQPQHF. The variable domain in full, with the rest retrieved from reference TRBV28 and TRBJ1-5, is DVKVTQSSRYLVKRTGEKVFLECVQDMDHENMFWYRQDPGLGLRLIYFSYDVKMKEKGDIPEGYSVSREKKERFSLILESASTNQTSMYLCASTSAEASNQPQHFGDGTRLSIL.

The chain employs TRBV27 and TRBJ2-7, with 7 bases lining up with TRBD1. Germline V gene data show CDR1 as MNHEY and CDR2 as SMNVEV (reference sequence). Trimming removed 0 bases from V and 5 bases from J; junction bases left unmatched: 4. There are 14 residues in the CDR3. The CDR3 sequence is CASSLSTGLDEQYF. The CDR3 DNA reads as TGTGCCAGCAGTTTATCGACAGGGTTAGACGAGCAGTACTTC.

This sequence joins TRBV2 and TRBJ1-6; TRBD1 agrees at 8 bases. This CDR3 region has 14 residues. Germline V gene data show CDR1 as SNHLY and CDR2 as FYNNEI. V shed 1 base, J shed 7 bases, and the junction held 0 bases outside the gene matches. In DNA form, the CDR3 reads TGTGCCAGCAGTGAAGGGACAGGGAATTCACCCCTCCACTTT. Its protein is CASSEGTGNSPLHF.

This chain links TRBV28 with TRBJ2-2; 12 nucleotides match TRBD2. Unmatched junction bases numbered 3, after V lost 4 bases and J lost 3 bases. Germline V CDR1 and CDR2: MDHEN, SYDVKM. CDR3 length: 16 residues. The CDR3 spells CASSSSGRADTGELFF. The CDR3 region has the DNA TGTGCCAGCAGTTCTAGCGGGAGGGCCGACACCGGGGAGCTGTTTTTT. Full variable domain (remainder filled in from reference TRBV28 and TRBJ2-2): DVKVTQSSRYLVKRTGEKVFLECVQDMDHENMFWYRQDPGLGLRLIYFSYDVKMKEKGDIPEGYSVSREKKERFSLILESASTNQTSMYLCASSSSGRADTGELFFGEGSRLTVL.